This is a list of T cell receptor beta chains from one sample in a study of cytomegalovirus exposure and HLA in healthy donors. Measured with immunoSEQ multiplex PCR; TCRdb has only the in-frame clones, and not every one. Found here are 140,000 to 150,000 clones, roughly 65% of them singletons; the top ten hold about 4.1%. Sequenced material: PBMCs. The receptors derive from a man aged 55 to 70 in good health and CMV-seronegative. CDR3s include the opening cysteine and the closing phenylalanine or tryptophan. Fields, in order: clone size, V gene, J gene, D gene, CDR3 DNA, CDR3 protein. D genes are given only for firm matches. The size of a clone is reported for some rows only, either as once, few or many, or as a class for expanded clones.

NA	TRBV6-1	TRBJ1-5	TRBD1	TGTGCCAGCAGTGCAGAGGACAGGGTCAATCAGCCCCAGCATTTT	CASSAEDRVNQPQHF
NA	TRBV5-1	TRBJ1-4	TRBD1	TGCGCCAGCAGCTTGTTGGGGACAGGGAATGAAAAACTGTTTTTT	CASSLLGTGNEKLFF
few	TRBV2	TRBJ1-2	NA	TGTGCCAGCAGTGAGGCCAAAGTAGGCTACACCTTC	CASSEAKVGYTF
NA	TRBV7-2	TRBJ2-3	NA	TGTGCCAGCACCACTCGACTAGGAACCGGCACAGATACGCAGTATTTT	CASTTRLGTGTDTQYF
NA	TRBV11-2	TRBJ2-4	TRBD2	TGTGCCAGCAGCTCTAGCGGGAGCTTAGAAAACATTCAGTACTTC	CASSSSGSLENIQYF
NA	TRBV28	TRBJ1-2	NA	TGTGCCAGCAGTTTATTTCCTCGAGGAGGGCGCGGATATGGCTACACCTTC	CASSLFPRGGRGYGYTF
few	TRBV7-9	TRBJ2-4	NA	TGTGCCAGCAGCACGGAGGGGGCCAAAAACATTCAGTACTTC	CASSTEGAKNIQYF
once	TRBV28	TRBJ1-3	TRBD1	TGTGCCAGCAGTTCCATGGGGGCAGGGGGCGATTTTGGAAACACCATATATTTT	CASSSMGAGGDFGNTIYF
NA	TRBV5-4	TRBJ2-1	TRBD2	TGTGCCAGCAGCCCCGGACTAGCGGGAGAAGCTCTTGGGCCTTATGAGCAGTTCTTC	CASSPGLAGEALGPYEQFF
few	TRBV25-1	TRBJ2-3	TRBD2	TGTGCCAGCAGAGGGGCGGGAGGGCCGGGAGATACGCAGTATTTT	CASRGAGGPGDTQYF
few	TRBV14	TRBJ1-1	NA	TGTGCCAGCAGCCAAGGCCCAATCGCTGGCGAAGCTTTCTTT	CASSQGPIAGEAFF